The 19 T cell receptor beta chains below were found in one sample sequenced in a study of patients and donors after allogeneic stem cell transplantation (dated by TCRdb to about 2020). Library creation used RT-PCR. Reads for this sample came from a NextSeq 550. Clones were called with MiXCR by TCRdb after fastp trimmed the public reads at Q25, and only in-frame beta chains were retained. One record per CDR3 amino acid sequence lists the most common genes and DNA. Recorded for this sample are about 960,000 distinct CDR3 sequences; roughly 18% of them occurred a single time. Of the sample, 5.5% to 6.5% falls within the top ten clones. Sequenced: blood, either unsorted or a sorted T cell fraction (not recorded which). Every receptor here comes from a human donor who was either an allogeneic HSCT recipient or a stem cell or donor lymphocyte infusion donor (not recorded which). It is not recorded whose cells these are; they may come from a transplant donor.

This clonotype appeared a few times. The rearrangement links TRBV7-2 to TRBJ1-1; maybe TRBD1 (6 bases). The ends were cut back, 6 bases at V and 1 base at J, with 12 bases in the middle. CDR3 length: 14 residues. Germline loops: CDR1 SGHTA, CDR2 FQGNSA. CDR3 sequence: CASSQDRPNTEAFF. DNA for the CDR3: TGTGCCAGCAGTCAGGACAGACCGAACACTGAAGCTTTCTTT.

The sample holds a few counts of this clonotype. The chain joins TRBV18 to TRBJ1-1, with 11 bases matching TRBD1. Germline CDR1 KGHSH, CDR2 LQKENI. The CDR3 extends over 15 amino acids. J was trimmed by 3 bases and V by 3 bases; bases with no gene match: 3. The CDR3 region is CASSPRTGGHTEAFF. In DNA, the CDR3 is TGTGCCAGCTCACCGAGGACAGGGGGCCACACTGAAGCTTTCTTT. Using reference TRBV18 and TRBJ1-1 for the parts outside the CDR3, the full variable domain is NAGVMQNPRHLVRRRGQEARLRCSPMKGHSHVYWYRQLPEEGLKFMVYLQKENIIDESGMPKERFSAEFPKEGPSILRIQQVVRGDSAAYFCASSPRTGGHTEAFFGQGTRLTVV.

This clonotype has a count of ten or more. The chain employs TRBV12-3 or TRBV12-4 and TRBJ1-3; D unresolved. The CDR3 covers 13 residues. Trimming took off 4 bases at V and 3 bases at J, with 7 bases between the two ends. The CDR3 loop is CASSSGVGNTIYF. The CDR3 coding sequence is TGTGCCAGCAGTTCCGGGGTTGGAAACACCATATATTTT.

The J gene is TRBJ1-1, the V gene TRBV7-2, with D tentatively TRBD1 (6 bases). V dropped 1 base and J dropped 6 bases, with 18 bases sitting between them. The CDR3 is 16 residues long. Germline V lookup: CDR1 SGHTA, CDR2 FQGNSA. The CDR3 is CASSLVEGGVRAEAFF. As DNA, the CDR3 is TGTGCCAGCAGCTTAGTGGAGGGGGGCGTTAGGGCTGAAGCTTTCTTT.

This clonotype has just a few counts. The CDR3 sequence: CASSSSGRPFEQYF. Written as DNA, the CDR3 is TGTGCCAGCAGTTCTAGCGGGAGGCCCTTCGAGCAGTACTTC. This chain joins TRBV12-3 or TRBV12-4 and TRBJ2-7; 11 positions agree with TRBD2. V gave up 4 bases and J gave up 6 bases; unmatched junction bases: 5. The CDR3 covers 14 residues.

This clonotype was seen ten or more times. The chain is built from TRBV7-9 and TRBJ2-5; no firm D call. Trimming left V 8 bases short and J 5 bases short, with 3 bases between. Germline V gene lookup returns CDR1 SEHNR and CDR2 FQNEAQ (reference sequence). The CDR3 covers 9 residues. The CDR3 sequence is CASGETQYF. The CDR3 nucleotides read TGTGCCAGCGGGGAGACCCAGTACTTC. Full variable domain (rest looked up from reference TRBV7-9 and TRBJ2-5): DTGVSQNPRHKITKRGQNVTFRCDPISEHNRLYWYRQTLGQGPEFLTYFQNEAQLEKSRLLSDRFSAERPKGSFSTLEIQRTEQGDSAMYLCASGETQYFGPGTRLLVL.

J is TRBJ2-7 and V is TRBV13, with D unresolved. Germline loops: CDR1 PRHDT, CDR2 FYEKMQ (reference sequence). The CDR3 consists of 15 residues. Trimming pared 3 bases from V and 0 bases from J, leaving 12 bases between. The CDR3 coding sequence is TGTGCCAGCAGCTTTCTACGTAACAGCTCCTACGAGCAGTACTTC. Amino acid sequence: CASSFLRNSSYEQYF.

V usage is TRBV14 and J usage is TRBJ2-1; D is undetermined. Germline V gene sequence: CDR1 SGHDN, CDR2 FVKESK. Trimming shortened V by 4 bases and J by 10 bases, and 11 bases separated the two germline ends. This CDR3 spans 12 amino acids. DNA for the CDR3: TGTGCCAGCAGCCCTGAAGGGTGGGAGCAGTTCTTC. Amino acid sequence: CASSPEGWEQFF.

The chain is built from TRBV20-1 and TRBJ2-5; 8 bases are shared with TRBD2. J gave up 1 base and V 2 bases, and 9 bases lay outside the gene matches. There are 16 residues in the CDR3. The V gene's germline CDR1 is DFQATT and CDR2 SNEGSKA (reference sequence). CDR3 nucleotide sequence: TGCAGTGCTAGAAAAAGGGGGAGCGGGAGCCAAGAGACCCAGTACTTC. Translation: CSARKRGSGSQETQYF.

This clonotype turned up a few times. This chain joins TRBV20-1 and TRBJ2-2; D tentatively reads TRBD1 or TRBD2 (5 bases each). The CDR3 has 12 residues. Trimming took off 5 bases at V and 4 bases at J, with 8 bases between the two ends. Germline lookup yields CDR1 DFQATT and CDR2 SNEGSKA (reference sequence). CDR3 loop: CSAWGSTGELFF. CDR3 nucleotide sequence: TGCAGTGCTTGGGGGTCCACCGGGGAGCTGTTTTTT.

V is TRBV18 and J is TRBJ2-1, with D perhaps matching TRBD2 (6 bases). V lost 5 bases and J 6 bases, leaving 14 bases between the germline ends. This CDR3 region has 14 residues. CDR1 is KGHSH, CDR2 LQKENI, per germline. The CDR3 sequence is CASSVWDGSNEQFF. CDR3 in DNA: TGTGCCAGCTCAGTTTGGGACGGGAGCAATGAGCAGTTCTTC.

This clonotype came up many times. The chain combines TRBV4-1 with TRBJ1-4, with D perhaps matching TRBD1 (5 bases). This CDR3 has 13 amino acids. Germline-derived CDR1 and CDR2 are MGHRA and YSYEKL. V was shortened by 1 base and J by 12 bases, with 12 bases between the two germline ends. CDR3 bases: TGCGCCAGCAGCCAAGTGGGGGGTGGGGAACTGTTTTTT. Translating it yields CASSQVGGGELFF.

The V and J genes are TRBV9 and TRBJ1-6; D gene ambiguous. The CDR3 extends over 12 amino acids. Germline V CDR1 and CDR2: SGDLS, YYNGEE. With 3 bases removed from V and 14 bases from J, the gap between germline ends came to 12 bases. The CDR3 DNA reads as TGTGCCAGCAGCGCCCCGGGTTTGGCCCTCCACTTT. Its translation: CASSAPGLALHF.

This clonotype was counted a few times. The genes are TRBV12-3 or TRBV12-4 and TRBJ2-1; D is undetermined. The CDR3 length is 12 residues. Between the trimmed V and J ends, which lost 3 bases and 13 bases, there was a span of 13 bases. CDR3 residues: CASSLQPPAQFF. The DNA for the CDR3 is TGTGCCAGCAGTTTGCAGCCCCCCGCCCAGTTCTTC.

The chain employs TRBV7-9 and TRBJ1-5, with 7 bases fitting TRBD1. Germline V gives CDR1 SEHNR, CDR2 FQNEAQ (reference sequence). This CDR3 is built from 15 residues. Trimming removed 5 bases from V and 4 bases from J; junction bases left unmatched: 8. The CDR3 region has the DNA TGTGCCAGCAGCACACAGGGGCCAAGGAATCAGCCCCAGCATTTT. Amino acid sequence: CASSTQGPRNQPQHF.

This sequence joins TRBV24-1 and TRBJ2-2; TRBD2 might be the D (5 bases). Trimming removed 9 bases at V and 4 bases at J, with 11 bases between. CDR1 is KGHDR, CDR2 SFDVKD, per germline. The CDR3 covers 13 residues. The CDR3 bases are TGTGCCACCGGGAGCAACCCCACCGGGGAGCTGTTTTTT. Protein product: CATGSNPTGELFF.

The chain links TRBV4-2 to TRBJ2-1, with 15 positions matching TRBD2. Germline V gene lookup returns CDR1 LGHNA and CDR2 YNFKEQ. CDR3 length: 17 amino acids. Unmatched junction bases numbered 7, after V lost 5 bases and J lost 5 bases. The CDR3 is CASSARTSGGGDNEQFF. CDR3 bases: TGTGCCAGCAGCGCCAGGACTAGCGGGGGGGGAGACAATGAGCAGTTCTTC.

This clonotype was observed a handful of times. The CDR3 loop is CASSQDRSGPNLYEQYF. The CDR3 DNA reads TGTGCCAGCAGCCAAGATCGCTCAGGACCCAACCTTTACGAGCAGTACTTC. The chain combines TRBV4-2 with TRBJ2-7; no definite D call. CDR3 length equals 17 residues. V gave up 0 bases and J gave up 4 bases, with 19 bases separating them. Germline loops: CDR1 LGHNA, CDR2 YNFKEQ.

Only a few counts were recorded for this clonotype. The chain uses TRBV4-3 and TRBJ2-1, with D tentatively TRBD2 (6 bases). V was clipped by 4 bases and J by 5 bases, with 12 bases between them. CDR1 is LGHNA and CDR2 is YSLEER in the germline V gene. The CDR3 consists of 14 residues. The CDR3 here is CASSPLGGNNEQFF. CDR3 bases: TGCGCCAGCAGCCCCCTCGGGGGTAACAATGAGCAGTTCTTC.